The 31 T cell receptor beta chains presented below share a single source sample, sequenced in a study of blood T cell repertoires in COVID-19. The protocol was immunoSEQ multiplex PCR, while the TCRdb copy is restricted to in-frame clones and leaves out a portion. The sample holds some 340,000 clones, 85% seen once. The specimen sequenced was peripheral blood. Receptor source: a woman aged 18 to 35 with acute or convalescent COVID-19.

This chain joins TRBV10-3 and TRBJ1-5; D is ambiguous. In germline, CDR1 is ENHRY, CDR2 SYGVKD. This CDR3 has 13 residues. V lost 10 bases and J lost 7, with 17 bases in between. The CDR3: CASRSEGAQPQHF. The CDR3 DNA reads TGTGCCAGCCGCTCGGAGGGCGCCCAGCCCCAGCATTTT.

This clone was seen only a few times. The chain combines TRBV2 with TRBJ2-2; 9 bases are a match to TRBD1. Germline trimming cut 4 bases from V and 6 bases from J; bases unmatched to any gene: 3. This CDR3 is 14 amino acids long. Looked up from germline, CDR1 is SNHLY and CDR2 is FYNNEI. The DNA for the CDR3 is TGTGCCAGCAGTGGGGACAGGGCGGCCGGGGAGCTGTTTTTT. It encodes CASSGDRAAGELFF. Complete variable domain (other parts from reference TRBV2 and TRBJ2-2): EPEVTQTPSHQVTQMGQEVILRCVPISNHLYFYWYRQILGQKVEFLVSFYNNEISEKSEIFDDQFSVERPDGSNFTLKIRSTKLEDSAMYFCASSGDRAAGELFFGEGSRLTVL.

This chain connects TRBV28 to TRBJ1-4; no clear D. V was clipped by 3 bases and J by 5 bases, with 10 bases between them. The CDR3 sequence is 14 residues long. Germline V gene sequence: CDR1 MDHEN, CDR2 SYDVKM. The CDR3 protein is CASSLDRGNEKLFF. CDR3 DNA sequence: TGTGCCAGCAGTTTGGACCGGGGAAATGAAAAACTGTTTTTT. Full variable domain (missing parts from reference TRBV28 and TRBJ1-4): DVKVTQSSRYLVKRTGEKVFLECVQDMDHENMFWYRQDPGLGLRLIYFSYDVKMKEKGDIPEGYSVSREKKERFSLILESASTNQTSMYLCASSLDRGNEKLFFGSGTQLSVL.

The chain joins TRBV19 to TRBJ2-5; tentative D call: TRBD1 (6 bases). V lost 5 bases and J lost 5, with 12 bases in between. The CDR3 length is 13 residues. CDR1 is LNHDA, CDR2 SQIVND, per germline (reference sequence). CDR3 protein: CASSGRGYETQYF. CDR3 nucleotides: TGTGCCAGTAGTGGCAGGGGATACGAGACCCAGTACTTC. Supplemented by reference TRBV19 and TRBJ2-5, the full variable domain reads DGGITQSPKYLFRKEGQNVTLSCEQNLNHDAMYWYRQDPGQGLRLIYYSQIVNDFQKGDIAEGYSVSREKKESFPLTVTSAQKNPTAFYLCASSGRGYETQYFGPGTRLLVL.

This chain connects TRBV11-2 to TRBJ1-3, with D perhaps TRBD1 (5 bases). The V end lost 2 bases, the J end lost 2 bases, and 10 bases lay between the germline ends. CDR1 SGHAT and CDR2 FQNNGV come from the germline V gene. The CDR3 contains 15 residues. Written as DNA, the CDR3 is TGTGCCAGCAGCTTACGTGGGGGGGCTGGAAACACCATATATTTT. Its protein is CASSLRGGAGNTIYF.

V usage is TRBV6-4 and J usage is TRBJ1-4, with unresolved D. This CDR3 is built from 14 residues. Germline CDR1 and CDR2: MRHNA and SNTAGT. V was trimmed by 5 bases and J by 0 bases, leaving 7 bases between them. The CDR3 reads CASSPGTTNEKLFF. DNA for the CDR3: TGTGCCAGCAGTCCGGGGACAACTAATGAAAAACTGTTTTTT.

The chain links TRBV7-2 to TRBJ2-3, with TRBD2 identical over 10 bases. Unmatched junction bases numbered 0, after V lost 0 bases and J lost 3 bases. Germline V gives CDR1 SGHTA, CDR2 FQGNSA. The CDR3 is 15 residues long. The DNA of the CDR3 is TGTGCCAGCAGCTTAGCTAGCGGGGGGACAGATACGCAGTATTTT. Translated: CASSLASGGTDTQYF.

The sample holds a few counts of this clone. The chain uses TRBV21-1 and TRBJ1-1. TRBV21-1 is recorded as a pseudogene. This CDR3 has 15 amino acids. The CDR3 region is CASSNWGGASTEAFF. For the CDR3, the DNA is TGTGCCAGCAGCAATTGGGGGGGCGCTTCCACTGAAGCTTTCTTT.

The gene calls are TRBV6-5 and TRBJ2-3, with 8 bases that match TRBD1. Germline-derived CDR1 and CDR2 are MNHEY and SVGAGI. This CDR3 contains 15 residues. The V and J ends lost 6 bases and 2 bases, in that order; junction bases with no gene match: 7. The CDR3 here is CASSSDRGFTDTQYF. In nucleotides, the CDR3 is TGTGCCAGCAGCAGCGACAGGGGTTTCACAGATACGCAGTATTTT.

The gene calls are TRBV7-9 and TRBJ2-6, with D perhaps matching TRBD1 (6 bases). Germline CDR1 SEHNR, CDR2 FQNEAQ (reference sequence). There are 16 residues in the CDR3. Trimming took 11 bases from V and 0 from J, leaving 17 bases between them. CDR3 residues: CAAADRWDSGANVLTF. CDR3 bases: TGTGCCGCGGCCGACAGGTGGGACTCTGGGGCCAACGTCCTGACTTTC.

This clone was detected only once. One junction end disagrees with the germline gene, perhaps due to a read error. The chain combines TRBV6-5 with TRBJ1-1, with D possibly TRBD1 on 6 matching bases. The CDR3 length is 15 residues. CDR1 and CDR2 from the germline V gene are MNHEY and SVGAGI. The CDR3 DNA sequence: TGTGCCAGCAGTAACTCCTACAGGGAGAACACTGAAGCTTTCTTT. This sequence encodes CASSNSYRENTEAFF.

CDR3 in amino acids: CASSLGRGSNQPQHF. The CDR3 DNA reads as TGTGCCAGCAGCTTAGGCCGAGGGAGCAATCAGCCCCAGCATTTT. This chain connects TRBV7-6 to TRBJ1-5, with unresolved D. With 1 base removed from V and 1 base from J, the gap between germline ends came to 8 bases. CDR1 and CDR2 from the germline V gene are SGHVS and FNYEAQ. This CDR3 is 15 amino acids long.

The V gene is TRBV3-1 (or the pseudogene TRBV3-2), the J gene TRBJ1-3; D remains unclear. Germline assignment: CDR1 LGHDT and CDR2 YNNKEL (reference sequence). The CDR3 runs to 15 residues. The V end was cut by 1 base, the J end by 2 bases, with 9 bases between. The CDR3 region is CASSQGGFPGNTIYF. Here the CDR3 DNA reads TGTGCCAGCAGCCAAGGAGGCTTCCCTGGAAACACCATATATTTT.

V usage is TRBV6-2 or TRBV6-3 and J usage is TRBJ2-7; 10 nucleotides agree with TRBD1. There are 16 residues in the CDR3. Germline V gene data show CDR1 as MNHEY and CDR2 as SVGEGT. Germline trimming cut 4 bases from V and 3 bases from J; bases unmatched to any gene: 9. As DNA, the CDR3 is TGTGCCAGCAGTTCTACGTGGACAGGGGGGATCTACGAGCAGTACTTC. Encoded protein: CASSSTWTGGIYEQYF.

This chain uses TRBV11-1 with TRBJ2-5; 15 nucleotides match TRBD2. CDR1 and CDR2 (germline): SGHAT, FQDESV (reference sequence). Losses at the gene ends were 5 bases for V and 5 bases for J; bases not matched to a gene: 6. The CDR3 length is 16 residues. The CDR3 reads CASSAQGLAGGETQYF. The CDR3 DNA follows: TGTGCCAGCAGCGCGCAAGGACTAGCGGGGGGGGAGACCCAGTACTTC.

CDR3: CASSLVGGASTDTQYF. In DNA, the CDR3 is TGTGCCAGCAGCTTAGTAGGCGGGGCTAGCACAGATACGCAGTATTTT. The V gene is TRBV7-6, the J gene TRBJ2-3; D possibly corresponds to TRBD2 (6 bases). Trimming cost V 1 base and J 0 bases, with 11 bases left between them. The length of the CDR3 is 16 residues. The germline gives CDR1 SGHVS, CDR2 FNYEAQ.

V gene TRBV28 combines with J gene TRBJ1-6; D unresolved. The V gene lost 7 bases and the J gene lost 8 bases, with 12 bases spanning the gap. CDR1 and CDR2 (germline): MDHEN, SYDVKM. This CDR3 is 13 amino acids long. Here the CDR3 DNA reads TGTGCCAGCACCCAACTTACCGATTCACCCCTCCACTTT. Translated: CASTQLTDSPLHF.

CDR3 bases: TGTGCCAGCAGTTTGTATCAGGGGTCGTATAGCAATCAGCCCCAGCATTTT. Translated: CASSLYQGSYSNQPQHF. The rearrangement uses TRBV28 and TRBJ1-5; possible D gene TRBD1, 6 bases. The germline V gene encodes CDR1 MDHEN and CDR2 SYDVKM. The V and J ends lost 3 bases and 0 bases respectively, with 15 bases between them. The CDR3 covers 17 residues.

The V gene is TRBV7-8, the J gene TRBJ1-2, with TRBD1 identical over 9 bases. The V segment lost 0 bases and the J segment 9 bases; nucleotides outside the gene matches: 17. The CDR3 has 18 amino acids. Germline V gene lookup returns CDR1 SGHVS and CDR2 FQNEAQ. Here the CDR3 DNA reads TGTGCCAGCAGCTTAGCGTCAACAGGGGGCGAAGTCGGATTTCGCTACACCTTC. As protein: CASSLASTGGEVGFRYTF.

The rearrangement joins TRBV28 to TRBJ1-5; TRBD1 is a possible D gene (5 bases). The CDR3 length is 15 residues. Between the trimmed V and J ends, which lost 7 bases and 0 bases, there was a span of 13 bases. Germline V lookup: CDR1 MDHEN, CDR2 SYDVKM. The CDR3 DNA sequence: TGTGCCAGCACGGGGGACGCTTATAGCAATCAGCCCCAGCATTTT. This sequence encodes CASTGDAYSNQPQHF.

The chain joins TRBV28 to TRBJ2-7; the D gene is possibly TRBD1 (5 bases). The ends were cut back, 10 bases at V and 3 bases at J, with 13 bases in the middle. Germline V CDR1 and CDR2: MDHEN, SYDVKM. This CDR3 has 12 residues. As DNA, the CDR3 is TGTGCCACCGAAAAAGGGGACTACGAGCAGTACTTC. Translated: CATEKGDYEQYF.

The chain links TRBV30 to TRBJ2-5; unclear D gene. Deletions cut 0 bases from V and 4 bases from J, with 9 bases between. The CDR3 is 13 amino acids. Germline V gives CDR1 GTSNPN, CDR2 SVGIG (reference sequence). The CDR3 is CAWSVSSVETQYF. The CDR3 nucleotides are TGTGCCTGGAGTGTGTCCAGCGTAGAGACCCAGTACTTC.

In this sample, this clone turned up a few times. V and J are TRBV5-1 and TRBJ2-7; possible D gene TRBD1, 5 bases. V was trimmed by 0 bases and J by 7 bases, leaving 17 bases between them. From germline, CDR1 is SGHRS and CDR2 YFSETQ. This CDR3 spans 15 amino acids. The CDR3 bases are TGCGCCAGCAGCTTGGTGGGTCAGGGCCGGACGGAGCAGTACTTC. Residues: CASSLVGQGRTEQYF.

About this clone itself: Other DNA sequences in this specimen translate into the identical CDR3. This chain links TRBV11-2 with TRBJ1-1, with a tentative D call TRBD1 (6 bases). CDR1 and CDR2 from the germline V gene are SGHAT and FQNNGV. This CDR3 spans 15 amino acids. Trimming removed 1 base from V and 0 bases from J, with 9 bases in between. DNA of the CDR3: TGTGCCAGCAGCTTAGCGGGACAACTGAACACTGAAGCTTTCTTT. Its protein product is CASSLAGQLNTEAFF.

This clone was detected once. The chain uses TRBV10-2 and TRBJ2-1, with 11 bases fitting TRBD2. The V gene's germline CDR1 is WSHSY and CDR2 SAAADI. Trimming at V came to 6 bases and at J to 5 bases, leaving 3 bases not matched to a gene. CDR3 length equals 14 residues. DNA for the CDR3: TGCGCCAGCAGGGTAGCGGGGGGGAACAATGAGCAGTTCTTC. It yields the protein CASRVAGGNNEQFF.

The rearrangement links TRBV15 to TRBJ1-5, with TRBD1 matching 10 bases. Germline V gene data show CDR1 as LNHNV and CDR2 as YYDKDF (reference sequence). V lost 1 base to trimming and J lost 5 bases; unmatched junction nucleotides: 14. CDR3 length equals 19 residues. The CDR3 reads CATSRGSPGQGSGDQPQHF. In DNA, the CDR3 is TGTGCCACCAGCAGAGGTAGCCCGGGACAGGGGAGCGGTGATCAGCCCCAGCATTTT.

The chain carries TRBV12-3 or TRBV12-4 and TRBJ1-4; D not resolved. The V and J ends lost 3 bases and 4 bases respectively, with 6 bases between them. The CDR3 runs to 13 residues. The DNA of the CDR3 is TGTGCCAGCAGTTTGCGTCTTAATGAAAAACTGTTTTTT. Translating gives CASSLRLNEKLFF.

This chain uses TRBV4-1 with TRBJ1-5; a weak D match, TRBD1 (5 bases). The CDR3 sequence is 15 residues long. Deletions cut 0 bases from V and 3 bases from J, with 9 bases between. In germline, CDR1 is MGHRA, CDR2 YSYEKL. The DNA of the CDR3 is TGCGCCAGCAGCCAAGATGACAGATTCAATCAGCCCCAGCATTTT. Residues: CASSQDDRFNQPQHF.

The V and J genes are TRBV30 and TRBJ1-6, with D maybe TRBD1 (5 bases). V gave up 5 bases and J gave up 5 bases, with 13 bases separating them. This CDR3 is 14 amino acids long. Germline loops: CDR1 GTSNPN, CDR2 SVGIG (reference sequence). CDR3 sequence: CAWLNGGNNSPLHF. CDR3 coding DNA: TGTGCCTGGCTAAACGGGGGGAATAATTCACCCCTCCACTTT.

V gene TRBV19 combines with J gene TRBJ2-1, with TRBD2 matching over 11 bases. CDR1 is LNHDA, CDR2 SQIVND, per germline (reference sequence). The ends lost 6 bases at V and 5 bases at J; junction bases unmatched: 6. This CDR3 contains 15 residues. CDR3 sequence reads: CASRPLAGGDNEQFF. As DNA, the CDR3 is TGTGCCAGTAGGCCCCTAGCGGGGGGAGACAATGAGCAGTTCTTC.

Turning to this clone: The junction and the germline gene differ at one end; a read error may be behind it. The genes are TRBV29-1 and TRBJ1-2, with 8 nucleotides matching TRBD1. Looked up from germline, CDR1 is SQVTM and CDR2 is ANQGSEA. The CDR3 runs 15 residues. This CDR3 is CSAEMGTGFNYGYTF. CDR3 sequence (DNA): TGCAGCGCTGAAATGGGGACAGGCTTTAACTATGGCTACACCTTC.